This T cell receptor beta chain originates from a study of tumor-infiltrating lymphocytes in primary liver carcinoma. Overall study: Staged T1-T3 N0M0, the tumors had sizes that ranged from about 4 to 10 cm across.

From about 0.5 ug of total RNA, TCR beta-specific cDNA was reverse-transcribed using a constant-region primer. Nested multiplex PCR, run for three rounds with slightly modified ARM-PCR, yielded TCR beta libraries. Use of TRBV1-TRBV30 forward primers with a C-beta reverse primer characterized the first two PCR rounds, which lasted roughly 9 cycles each. Each CDR3 protein is one row after TCRdb ran MiXCR on the multiplex PCR reads. The table includes about 190,000 distinct CDR3 sequences, roughly 80% detected once. Scientists recovered RNA and DNA together from roughly 18-30 mg of unsorted bulk tissue. Every tumor yielded five separate sampled regions. Study results and caveats: There were only about 7.5-24% of top clones found in all five tumor regions. Less overlap was seen in tumor-adjacent and tumor-blood pairs than in tumor region pairs.

Comments on this clonotype: Its specificity is not known. Its ends do not fully match the called genes, so a read error is possible.

The CDR3 spans 13 residues. CDR1 and CDR2 (germline): MNHEY, SVGEGT. The chain recombines TRBV6-2 or TRBV6-3 with TRBJ1-1; D is unresolved. Sequencing was performed on tumor tissue from primary liver carcinoma. The sequence was collected from a man aged 40-49 years with primary liver carcinoma and hepatitis B virus infection. The CDR3 spells CARSYGLNTEAFF. In DNA form, the CDR3 reads TGTGCCAGGAGTTACGGTCTGAATACTGAAGCTTTCTTT.